These 2 T cell receptor beta chains share one sample of origin, sequenced in a study of blood T cell repertoires in COVID-19. Clones were read by immunoSEQ multiplex PCR, and TCRdb kept only the in-frame ones, dropping some. The table shows around 39,000 clones, with almost 90% occurring only once. What was sequenced was peripheral blood. Source of these receptors: a man in his 70s with acute or convalescent COVID-19.

This chain uses TRBV18 with TRBJ1-3, with D possibly being TRBD1 (6 bases). V was trimmed by 5 bases and J by 8 bases, leaving 16 bases between them. The CDR3 is made up of 14 amino acids. CDR1 and CDR2 (germline): KGHSH, LQKENI. The CDR3 region has the DNA TGTGCCAGCTCATCCTCATACAGGGACGACACCATATATTTT. Translated: CASSSSYRDDTIYF. The full variable domain, in which reference TRBV18 and TRBJ1-3 provide the parts outside the CDR3, is NAGVMQNPRHLVRRRGQEARLRCSPMKGHSHVYWYRQLPEEGLKFMVYLQKENIIDESGMPKERFSAEFPKEGPSILRIQQVVRGDSAAYFCASSSSYRDDTIYFGEGSWLTVV.

The chain joins TRBV28 to TRBJ2-5, with 11 bases lining up with TRBD2. The CDR3 is 15 residues long. V trimming: 5 bases; J trimming: 5 bases; junction bases outside the gene matches: 7. Germline loops: CDR1 MDHEN, CDR2 SYDVKM. The CDR3 nucleotides read TGTGCCAGCAGTATTACTAGCGGGAGTAGGGAGACCCAGTACTTC. Residues: CASSITSGSRETQYF.